This is a list of T cell receptor beta chains from one sample in a study of cytomegalovirus exposure and HLA in healthy donors. Clones were sequenced by immunoSEQ multiplex PCR, and TCRdb holds only the in-frame ones, with some missing. The sample lists some 76,000 clones; about 66% were seen once. Sequenced: PBMCs. Source of these receptors: a man in his 60s in good health and CMV-seropositive. Each CDR3 is given with its conserved first and last residue. A D gene is named only where the DNA matches it firmly. Clone size is not always given. Where it is, it says once, few, many or a class for expanded clones.

j_call: TRBJ1-5
clone_size: .
v_call: TRBV5-4
d_call: .
cdr3_aa: CASSFNRQAEGGYSNQPQHF
cdr3_nt: TGTGCCAGCAGCTTCAACCGACAGGCCGAAGGAGGTTATAGCAATCAGCCCCAGCATTTT

j_call: TRBJ1-5
clone_size: .
v_call: TRBV6-1
d_call: .
cdr3_aa: CASSERTLQPQHF
cdr3_nt: TGTGCCAGCAGTGAGCGGACACTTCAGCCCCAGCATTTT

j_call: TRBJ2-7
clone_size: .
v_call: TRBV12-5
d_call: TRBD2
cdr3_aa: CASGLGPTGLAPLEQYF
cdr3_nt: TGTGCTAGTGGTTTGGGCCCGACGGGACTAGCTCCCCTAGAGCAGTACTTC

j_call: TRBJ1-1
clone_size: .
v_call: TRBV7-9
d_call: .
cdr3_aa: CASSEGTGTEAFF
cdr3_nt: TGTGCCAGCAGTGAGGGCACCGGGACTGAAGCTTTCTTT

j_call: TRBJ2-1
clone_size: .
v_call: TRBV5-5
d_call: .
cdr3_aa: CASSLARGSYNEQFF
cdr3_nt: TGTGCCAGCAGCTTGGCCAGGGGCTCCTACAATGAGCAGTTCTTC

j_call: TRBJ2-3
clone_size: .
v_call: TRBV7-6
d_call: TRBD2
cdr3_aa: CASSLGGTSGGTSTDTQYF
cdr3_nt: TGTGCCAGCAGCTTAGGCGGGACTAGCGGGGGTACTAGCACAGATACGCAGTATTTT

j_call: TRBJ2-5
clone_size: .
v_call: TRBV4-2
d_call: .
cdr3_aa: CASSQVASEGETQYF
cdr3_nt: TGTGCCAGCAGCCAAGTGGCGAGTGAGGGAGAGACCCAGTACTTC

j_call: TRBJ2-1
clone_size: few
v_call: TRBV2
d_call: TRBD2
cdr3_aa: CASRPRLAGGGEQFF
cdr3_nt: TGTGCCAGCAGGCCTCGACTAGCGGGGGGAGGGGAGCAGTTCTTC

j_call: TRBJ2-1
clone_size: .
v_call: TRBV30
d_call: .
cdr3_aa: CARSGSYNEQFF
cdr3_nt: TGTGCCCGCAGCGGCTCCTACAATGAGCAGTTCTTC

j_call: TRBJ1-1
clone_size: few
v_call: TRBV19
d_call: .
cdr3_aa: CASSGVTEAFF
cdr3_nt: TGTGCCAGTTCGGGGGTCACTGAAGCTTTCTTT

j_call: TRBJ2-1
clone_size: .
v_call: TRBV10-3
d_call: TRBD2
cdr3_aa: CAIGAGGYNEQFF
cdr3_nt: TGTGCCATCGGAGCGGGAGGGTACAATGAGCAGTTCTTC

j_call: TRBJ1-1
clone_size: .
v_call: TRBV9
d_call: .
cdr3_aa: CASSVVSGGAEAFF
cdr3_nt: TGTGCCAGCAGCGTAGTTTCTGGTGGAGCTGAAGCTTTCTTT

j_call: TRBJ1-2
clone_size: once
v_call: TRBV11-2
d_call: TRBD1
cdr3_aa: CASSQAGRGRIGGYTF
cdr3_nt: TGTGCCAGCAGCCAGGCCGGGAGGGGGCGCATTGGTGGCTACACCTTC

j_call: TRBJ2-5
clone_size: .
v_call: TRBV9
d_call: TRBD1
cdr3_aa: CASSATGVGETQYF
cdr3_nt: TGTGCCAGCAGCGCGACAGGGGTGGGAGAGACCCAGTACTTC

j_call: TRBJ1-2
clone_size: .
v_call: TRBV6-5
d_call: TRBD1
cdr3_aa: CASSRQGEGLNGYTF
cdr3_nt: TGTGCCAGCAGTAGACAGGGGGAGGGCCTTAATGGCTACACCTTC

j_call: TRBJ2-7
clone_size: .
v_call: TRBV12-5
d_call: TRBD2
cdr3_aa: CASARPVRGTIEQYF
cdr3_nt: TGTGCTAGTGCCCGGCCGGTGCGGGGGACCATCGAGCAGTACTTC

j_call: TRBJ1-5
clone_size: .
v_call: TRBV19
d_call: TRBD1
cdr3_aa: CASSIPQGLGQPQHF
cdr3_nt: TGTGCCAGTAGTATACCACAGGGGTTAGGTCAGCCCCAGCATTTT

j_call: TRBJ2-7
clone_size: .
v_call: TRBV4-2
d_call: .
cdr3_aa: CASSVASYEQYF
cdr3_nt: TGTGCCAGCAGCGTAGCGTCCTACGAGCAGTACTTC

j_call: TRBJ1-2
clone_size: .
v_call: TRBV10-3
d_call: .
cdr3_aa: CAISELTGPYGYTF
cdr3_nt: TGTGCCATCAGTGAGCTAACAGGGCCCTATGGCTACACCTTC

j_call: TRBJ1-1
clone_size: .
v_call: TRBV6-1
d_call: .
cdr3_aa: CASTVSYTEAFF
cdr3_nt: TGTGCCAGCACGGTTAGCTACACTGAAGCTTTCTTT

j_call: TRBJ2-5
clone_size: .
v_call: TRBV5-8
d_call: TRBD2
cdr3_aa: CATSSGGAAETQYF
cdr3_nt: TGTGCCACCTCTAGCGGGGGGGCCGCTGAGACCCAGTACTTC

j_call: TRBJ2-2
clone_size: .
v_call: TRBV4-3
d_call: .
cdr3_aa: CASSHEGTGELFF
cdr3_nt: TGCGCCAGCAGCCACGAGGGCACCGGGGAGCTGTTTTTT

j_call: TRBJ2-1
clone_size: .
v_call: TRBV5-1
d_call: .
cdr3_aa: CASSFGINEQFF
cdr3_nt: TGCGCCAGCAGCTTCGGTATCAATGAGCAGTTCTTC

j_call: TRBJ1-1
clone_size: few
v_call: TRBV5-5
d_call: TRBD1
cdr3_aa: CASSFRDSLNTEAFF
cdr3_nt: TGTGCCAGCAGCTTCCGGGACAGCCTGAACACTGAAGCTTTCTTT

j_call: TRBJ1-1
clone_size: .
v_call: TRBV18
d_call: .
cdr3_aa: CASSPSARTEAFF
cdr3_nt: TGTGCCAGCTCACCATCCGCCAGGACTGAAGCTTTCTTT

j_call: TRBJ2-3
clone_size: .
v_call: TRBV9
d_call: TRBD2
cdr3_aa: CASSLWGGGDTQYF
cdr3_nt: TGTGCCAGCAGCCTCTGGGGGGGAGGAGATACGCAGTATTTT

j_call: TRBJ1-6
clone_size: .
v_call: TRBV4-1
d_call: .
cdr3_aa: CASSQEGTYSYNSPLHF
cdr3_nt: TGCGCCAGCAGCCAAGAGGGGACATACTCCTATAATTCACCCCTCCACTTT

j_call: TRBJ2-4
clone_size: few
v_call: TRBV19
d_call: TRBD2
cdr3_aa: CASSCGSLQCIQYF
cdr3_nt: TGTGCCAGTAGTTGCGGGAGCCTACAGTGTATTCAGTACTTC

j_call: TRBJ1-2
clone_size: .
v_call: TRBV30
d_call: .
cdr3_aa: CAWEIYNYGYTF
cdr3_nt: TGTGCCTGGGAGATCTATAACTATGGCTACACCTTC

j_call: TRBJ2-2
clone_size: .
v_call: TRBV2
d_call: TRBD1
cdr3_aa: CASRDRVNTGELFF
cdr3_nt: TGTGCCAGCAGGGACAGGGTAAACACCGGGGAGCTGTTTTTT

j_call: TRBJ2-1
clone_size: .
v_call: TRBV6-5
d_call: .
cdr3_aa: CASSYSPRSYNEQFF
cdr3_nt: TGTGCCAGCAGTTACTCCCCCCGCTCCTACAATGAGCAGTTCTTC

j_call: TRBJ2-4
clone_size: .
v_call: TRBV19
d_call: TRBD2
cdr3_aa: CASSITHSGSYIQYF
cdr3_nt: TGTGCCAGTAGTATAACCCACAGCGGGAGTTACATTCAGTACTTC

j_call: TRBJ2-7
clone_size: .
v_call: TRBV20-1
d_call: .
cdr3_aa: CSARKSGEQYF
cdr3_nt: TGCAGTGCTCGAAAAAGCGGAGAGCAGTACTTC

j_call: TRBJ1-3
clone_size: .
v_call: TRBV7-6
d_call: .
cdr3_aa: CASSLGPGAGNTIYF
cdr3_nt: TGCGCCAGCAGCTTAGGCCCGGGGGCTGGAAACACCATATATTTT

j_call: TRBJ2-1
clone_size: .
v_call: TRBV7-7
d_call: TRBD1
cdr3_aa: CASSPRDRGNEQFF
cdr3_nt: TGTGCCAGCAGCCCCCGGGACAGGGGCAATGAGCAGTTCTTC

j_call: TRBJ2-1
clone_size: .
v_call: TRBV5-1
d_call: TRBD1
cdr3_aa: CASSLVRQGSNEQFF
cdr3_nt: TGCGCCAGCAGCTTGGTTAGACAGGGGAGTAATGAGCAGTTCTTC

j_call: TRBJ2-7
clone_size: .
v_call: TRBV19
d_call: .
cdr3_aa: CASSIGPPNEQYF
cdr3_nt: TGTGCCAGTAGTATAGGGCCCCCCAACGAGCAGTACTTC

j_call: TRBJ2-5
clone_size: .
v_call: TRBV10-1
d_call: .
cdr3_aa: CASSESRAQETQYF
cdr3_nt: TGCGCCAGCAGTGAGTCGCGGGCCCAAGAGACCCAGTACTTC